These T cell receptor beta chains were read from a single sample in a study of cytomegalovirus exposure and HLA in healthy donors. Data came from immunoSEQ multiplex PCR; TCRdb stores just in-frame clones and leaves some out. Of roughly 160,000 clones in the sample, roughly 80% were seen once. Material for sequencing was PBMCs. Every receptor here comes from a man in his fifties or sixties in good health and CMV-seropositive. CDR3s include the opening cysteine and the closing phenylalanine or tryptophan. The D gene is left open where the match is weak. Some rows mark clone size as missing; the rest say once, few, many or name a class of expanded clone.

CDR3 DNA: TGTGCCAGTACCAACATCTTAAGGGGCGAGGACACTGAAGCTTTCTTT
CDR3 protein: CASTNILRGEDTEAFF
J gene: TRBJ1-1
V gene: TRBV19
clone size: once
D gene: .

CDR3 DNA: TGTGCCAGCAGTTACTCCGACAGGGTCCTCACTTTT
CDR3 protein: CASSYSDRVLTF
J gene: TRBJ1-3
V gene: TRBV6-5
clone size: .
D gene: TRBD1

CDR3 DNA: TGTGCCAGCAGGGACAGGGGACATAGCAATCAGCCCCAGCATTTT
CDR3 protein: CASRDRGHSNQPQHF
J gene: TRBJ1-5
V gene: TRBV28
clone size: .
D gene: TRBD1

CDR3 DNA: TGTGCCAGCAGTTTTTCTAGCCGGGGCTCCTACGAGCAGTACTTC
CDR3 protein: CASSFSSRGSYEQYF
J gene: TRBJ2-7
V gene: TRBV28
clone size: .
D gene: .

CDR3 DNA: TGTGCCAGCAGGCGGACAGGGGATAACTATGGCTACACCTTC
CDR3 protein: CASRRTGDNYGYTF
J gene: TRBJ1-2
V gene: TRBV2
clone size: .
D gene: TRBD1

CDR3 DNA: TGTGCCAGTATGGGGACAGGGAGGTACAATGAGCAGTTCTTC
CDR3 protein: CASMGTGRYNEQFF
J gene: TRBJ2-1
V gene: TRBV19
clone size: .
D gene: TRBD1

CDR3 DNA: TGTGCCTGGAGTGTAGACAGCGACTACGAGCAGTACTTC
CDR3 protein: CAWSVDSDYEQYF
J gene: TRBJ2-7
V gene: TRBV30
clone size: .
D gene: .

CDR3 DNA: TGTGCCAGCAGCTCGTGGACAGGGGAAGACCTCTCTGGAAACACCATATATTTT
CDR3 protein: CASSSWTGEDLSGNTIYF
J gene: TRBJ1-3
V gene: TRBV5-4
clone size: .
D gene: TRBD1

CDR3 DNA: TGTGCCACCAGCAGAGCAGAGACAGTACCTAATGAAAAACTGTTTTTT
CDR3 protein: CATSRAETVPNEKLFF
J gene: TRBJ1-4
V gene: TRBV15
clone size: .
D gene: .

CDR3 DNA: TGTGCCAGCAGTTACTCGGGGGACAGTAGCAATCAGCCCCAGCATTTT
CDR3 protein: CASSYSGDSSNQPQHF
J gene: TRBJ1-5
V gene: TRBV6-6
clone size: .
D gene: TRBD1

CDR3 DNA: TGTGCCTGGGAGCGGGAGAGCCTTTACAATGAGCAGTTCTTC
CDR3 protein: CAWERESLYNEQFF
J gene: TRBJ2-1
V gene: TRBV30
clone size: .
D gene: TRBD2

CDR3 DNA: TGTGCCAGCAGACAGGGGGTTACAGATACGCAGTATTTT
CDR3 protein: CASRQGVTDTQYF
J gene: TRBJ2-3
V gene: TRBV5-4
clone size: .
D gene: TRBD1

CDR3 DNA: TGTGCCAGCAGCCAGGCAACTAGCGGTACCTACGAGCAGTACTTC
CDR3 protein: CASSQATSGTYEQYF
J gene: TRBJ2-7
V gene: TRBV4-2
clone size: .
D gene: TRBD2

CDR3 DNA: TGTGCCAGCAGCGTAGGGTCGAGTCGTCACTACGAGCAGTACTTC
CDR3 protein: CASSVGSSRHYEQYF
J gene: TRBJ2-7
V gene: TRBV9
clone size: .
D gene: .

CDR3 DNA: TGTGCCAGCAGCTTAGGCTACCAACCCGGGCTAGCAACCGAGCAGTACTTC
CDR3 protein: CASSLGYQPGLATEQYF
J gene: TRBJ2-7
V gene: TRBV7-9
clone size: .
D gene: .